This T cell receptor (beta chain) was sequenced during a study of T cell responses to AZD1222 COVID-19 vaccine. Method: immunoSEQ multiplex PCR; TCRdb's copy keeps in-frame clones and lacks some. The sample has over 130,000 clones, 75% to 95% seen once. Both about-4-week and about-12-week second-dose recipients were combined. This TCR derives from an adult who received the AZD1222 COVID-19 vaccine. The source was peripheral blood, collected 28 days after the second AZD1222 dose.

The CDR3 region has the DNA TGCGCCAGCAGCCCGGGAGAGAGGGCCCCAGATACGCAGTATTTT. Protein sequence: CASSPGERAPDTQYF. V is TRBV5-1 and J is TRBJ2-3, with D maybe TRBD2 (6 bases). This CDR3 has 15 residues. Germline V gives CDR1 SGHRS, CDR2 YFSETQ. V lost 4 bases and J 4 bases, leaving 16 bases between the germline ends. Variable domain in full (rest from reference TRBV5-1 and TRBJ2-3): KAGVTQTPRYLIKTRGQQVTLSCSPISGHRSVSWYQQTPGQGLQFLFEYFSETQRNKGNFPGRFSGRQFSNSRSEMNVSTLELGDSALYLCASSPGERAPDTQYFGPGTRLTVL.